These 5 T cell receptor beta chains share one sample of origin, sequenced in a study of blood T cell repertoires in COVID-19. TCRdb's table, derived via immunoSEQ multiplex PCR, lists solely in-frame clones and lacks some. Among 93,000 or so clones listed, 70% to 90% were seen once. The sequencing sample was made of peripheral blood. These receptor sequences come from a man in his forties or fifties in a cohort sampled during active COVID-19.

This chain links TRBV6-6 with TRBJ2-4, with D maybe TRBD1 (6 bases). This CDR3 comprises 16 residues. The germline gives CDR1 MNHNY, CDR2 SVGAGI (reference sequence). V lost 7 bases, J lost 0 bases, and 16 bases lay in between. The CDR3 loop reads CASTLGGTQAKNIQYF. CDR3 DNA: TGTGCCAGCACCCTAGGGGGAACTCAAGCCAAAAACATTCAGTACTTC.

The gene calls are TRBV4-3 and TRBJ1-3; TRBD1 might be the D (5 bases). Trimming shortened V by 0 bases and J by 0 bases, and 9 bases separated the two germline ends. This CDR3 region has 16 residues. Germline V gene data show CDR1 as LGHNA and CDR2 as YSLEER. In nucleotides, the CDR3 is TGCGCCAGCAGCCAAGATGGGGGGGGCTCTGGAAACACCATATATTTT. It yields the protein CASSQDGGGSGNTIYF.

The gene calls are TRBV18 and TRBJ2-2; D remains ambiguous. Germline V gene sequence: CDR1 KGHSH, CDR2 LQKENI. The germline V and J ends were trimmed by 4 bases and 1 base, with 4 bases remaining between them. CDR3 size: 13 residues. CDR3 coding DNA: TGTGCCAGCTCACTTAAGAACACCGGGGAGCTGTTTTTT. It is translated as CASSLKNTGELFF.

The rearrangement links TRBV5-5 to TRBJ2-2; D might be TRBD1 (6 bases). The CDR3 runs 13 residues. Per the germline V gene, CDR1 is SGHKS and CDR2 is YYEKEE (reference sequence). V was shortened by 4 bases and J by 6 bases, with 10 bases between the two germline ends. CDR3 DNA sequence: TGTGCCAGCAGCCCACAGGGCGCCGGGGAGCTGTTTTTT. This codes for CASSPQGAGELFF.

This clone was seen a handful of times. J is TRBJ2-1 and V is TRBV12-3 or TRBV12-4; the D gene is possibly TRBD1 (6 bases). The V and J ends lost 6 bases and 7 bases respectively, with 13 bases between them. This CDR3 spans 13 amino acids. CDR3 bases: TGTGCCAGCAGCTTTGGACAGAGAAATGAGCAGTTCTTC. It is translated as CASSFGQRNEQFF.